The next 31 T cell receptor beta chains were all read from a single sample in a study of T cell responses to AZD1222 COVID-19 vaccine. Using immunoSEQ multiplex PCR, the repertoire was profiled, and TCRdb retains in-frame clones only, with some absent. This table has roughly 200,000 clones, around 94% appearing once. Sequenced material: peripheral blood, taken 28 days after the second dose of the MenACWY control vaccine. These receptors were obtained from an adult who received the MenACWY meningococcal vaccine as a control.

The rearrangement uses TRBV10-3 and TRBJ2-3; the D is unclear. The CDR3 length is 15 residues. Trimming pared 0 bases from V and 1 base from J, leaving 8 bases between. The V gene's germline CDR1 is ENHRY and CDR2 SYGVKD. The DNA for the CDR3 is TGTGCCATCAGTGAGTCTACCAGAGGCACAGATACGCAGTATTTT. This encodes CAISESTRGTDTQYF.

This chain joins TRBV29-1 and TRBJ2-1, with 8 bases that match TRBD1. The CDR3 spans 13 residues. Unmatched junction bases numbered 6, after V lost 4 bases and J lost 7 bases. Germline CDR1 reads SQVTM; CDR2 reads ANQGSEA. This CDR3 is CSVGPGGRNEQFF. The DNA for the CDR3 is TGCAGCGTTGGACCAGGGGGCCGTAATGAGCAGTTCTTC.

The gene calls are TRBV7-9 and TRBJ2-3; unclear D gene. V lost 5 bases to trimming and J lost 0 bases, with 9 bases between them. The germline V gene has CDR1 SEHNR and CDR2 FQNEAQ (reference sequence). This CDR3 is 14 amino acids long. The CDR3 loop reads CASSPTGSTDTQYF. The CDR3 DNA is TGTGCCAGCAGCCCAACCGGGAGCACAGATACGCAGTATTTT.

In this sample, this clone turned up once. The J gene is TRBJ1-1, the V gene TRBV18; 8 nucleotides align to TRBD1. Germline V CDR1 and CDR2: KGHSH, LQKENI. CDR3 length: 17 amino acids. V lost 1 base to trimming and J lost 0 bases; unmatched junction nucleotides: 7. The CDR3 is CASSPRRGQSLNTEAFF. In nucleotides, the CDR3 is TGTGCCAGCTCACCACGCAGGGGGCAATCTTTGAACACTGAAGCTTTCTTT.

The chain couples TRBV7-8 to TRBJ2-7; D unclear. The germline gives CDR1 SGHVS, CDR2 FQNEAQ. V lost 2 bases to trimming and J lost 0 bases, with 14 bases between them. CDR3 length: 16 amino acids. CDR3 DNA sequence: TGTGCCAGCAGCTTACGCGATCTCGCCAGCTCCTACGAGCAGTACTTC. It specifies CASSLRDLASSYEQYF.

The rearrangement links TRBV23-1 to TRBJ2-5; 9 bases match TRBD2. TRBV23-1 is an ORF; its function is uncertain. V was pared by 7 bases and J by 3 bases, with 12 bases of the junction left unmatched. This CDR3 region has 16 residues. CDR3 sequence (DNA): TGCGCCAGCATCACCTTAGCGGGAGTGTCAGAAGAGACCCAGTACTTC. Translated: CASITLAGVSEETQYF.

This clone was counted a single time. This rearrangement joins TRBV14 to TRBJ2-1, with D hard to call. CDR3 length: 15 amino acids. Trimming shortened V by 3 bases and J by 4 bases, and 13 bases separated the two germline ends. Germline CDR1 is SGHDN and CDR2 is FVKESK. The CDR3 here is CASSHPDLRYNEQFF. The CDR3 bases are TGTGCCAGCAGCCACCCGGACCTACGTTACAATGAGCAGTTCTTC.

The V gene is TRBV28, the J gene TRBJ1-2; 12 nucleotides align to TRBD1. Losses at the gene ends were 8 bases for V and 6 bases for J; bases not matched to a gene: 13. Germline-derived CDR1 and CDR2 are MDHEN and SYDVKM. This CDR3 has 16 residues. The CDR3 reads CASHQFTGQGANGYTF. The CDR3 nucleotides read TGTGCCAGCCACCAATTCACGGGACAGGGGGCGAATGGCTACACCTTC.

This clone was counted a single time. The chain uses TRBV20-1 and TRBJ2-1, with 10 positions matching TRBD2. Germline CDR1 DFQATT, CDR2 SNEGSKA (reference sequence). The CDR3 covers 13 residues. V lost 3 bases and J lost 9; bases outside the gene matches: 5. The DNA for the CDR3 is TGCAGTGCTAGTGAGCGGGGGGGCGTTGAGCAGTTCTTC. Amino acids: CSASERGGVEQFF.

The chain uses TRBV4-1 and TRBJ2-7, with a tentative D call TRBD2 (6 bases). Trimming took off 1 base at V and 4 bases at J, with 14 bases between the two ends. The CDR3 runs 15 residues. From germline, CDR1 is MGHRA and CDR2 YSYEKL. The CDR3 nucleotides are TGCGCCAGCAGCCAAGGGACGGGAGTACCGTACGAGCAGTACTTC. It translates to CASSQGTGVPYEQYF.

The V call is TRBV5-1, the J call TRBJ2-1; D may be TRBD1 (6 bases). The V gene lost 4 bases and the J gene lost 6 bases, with 20 bases spanning the gap. CDR1 and CDR2 from the germline V gene are SGHRS and YFSETQ. This CDR3 is built from 16 residues. The CDR3 region has the DNA TGCGCCAGCAGCATCCCCGGGACAAGGGCAAGCAATGAGCAGTTCTTC. This translates into CASSIPGTRASNEQFF. Based on the CDR3 plus reference TRBV5-1 and TRBJ2-1, the full variable domain is KAGVTQTPRYLIKTRGQQVTLSCSPISGHRSVSWYQQTPGQGLQFLFEYFSETQRNKGNFPGRFSGRQFSNSRSEMNVSTLELGDSALYLCASSIPGTRASNEQFFGPGTRLTVL.

The chain is built from TRBV2 and TRBJ1-5, with 7 nucleotides matching TRBD1. Germline V gene lookup returns CDR1 SNHLY and CDR2 FYNNEI. The CDR3 consists of 15 residues. With V trimmed by 2 bases and J by 5 bases, 6 bases remained unmatched. The CDR3 nucleotides read TGTGCCAGCAGTGAACGGGGACAGTACCATCAGCCCCAGCATTTT. Translating gives CASSERGQYHQPQHF.

This sequence joins TRBV29-1 and TRBJ1-1; tentative D call: TRBD1 (6 bases). The CDR3 consists of 11 residues. Germline V CDR1 and CDR2: SQVTM, ANQGSEA. V shed 6 bases and J shed 10 bases, with 15 bases lying between them. The CDR3 DNA reads TGCAGCGTGGGGGCAGGCTCTGGAGCTTTCTTT. Translation gives CSVGAGSGAFF.

The chain recombines TRBV5-4 with TRBJ2-2; 10 bases fit TRBD2. V trimming: 1 base; J trimming: 2 bases; junction bases outside the gene matches: 5. The CDR3 consists of 17 residues. Germline V gene data show CDR1 as SGHNT and CDR2 as YYREEE (reference sequence). Written as DNA, the CDR3 is TGTGCCAGCAGCTTGCCGGGACTAGCGCCAAACACCGGGGAGCTGTTTTTT. Translating gives CASSLPGLAPNTGELFF.

V and J are TRBV5-1 and TRBJ2-6; 8 nucleotides agree with TRBD1. V lost 0 bases, J lost 0 bases, and 2 bases stayed unmatched. Germline values: CDR1 SGHRS, CDR2 YFSETQ. This CDR3 contains 17 residues. In DNA form, the CDR3 reads TGCGCCAGCAGCTTGGGACAGGGGACCTCTGGGGCCAACGTCCTGACTTTC. Amino acids: CASSLGQGTSGANVLTF.

This clone was picked up one time. V and J are TRBV3-1 (or the pseudogene TRBV3-2) and TRBJ2-5, with 8 bases identical to TRBD2. The germline gives CDR1 LGHDT, CDR2 YNNKEL (reference sequence). The CDR3 covers 15 residues. V shed 4 bases and J 5 bases; nucleotides not matched to a gene: 9. CDR3 protein: CASSPPLVAGETQYF. The CDR3 region has the DNA TGTGCCAGCAGCCCCCCTTTAGTAGCGGGGGAGACCCAGTACTTC.

CDR3 in DNA: TGTGCCAGCAGCTTGGAGATCTCAGGGGATGGCTACACCTTC. This encodes CASSLEISGDGYTF. This chain uses TRBV5-4 with TRBJ1-2; possible D gene TRBD1, 6 bases. The germline CDR1 and CDR2 sequences are SGHNT and YYREEE (reference sequence). Trimming shortened V by 0 bases and J by 6 bases, and 12 bases separated the two germline ends. The CDR3 has 14 amino acids. The full variable domain, with the rest looked up from reference TRBV5-4 and TRBJ1-2, is ETGVTQSPTHLIKTRGQQVTLRCSSQSGHNTVSWYQQALGQGPQFIFQYYREEENGRGNFPPRFSGLQFPNYSSELNVNALELDDSALYLCASSLEISGDGYTFGSGTRLTVV.

The gene calls are TRBV4-3 and TRBJ2-1; D remains unclear. There are 17 residues in the CDR3. The V gene's germline CDR1 is LGHNA and CDR2 YSLEER. The V and J ends lost 0 bases and 2 bases respectively, with 14 bases between them. The CDR3 protein is CASSQDIARPAYNEQFF. Here the CDR3 DNA reads TGCGCCAGCAGCCAAGATATTGCCCGCCCCGCCTACAATGAGCAGTTCTTC.

V usage is TRBV19 and J usage is TRBJ2-7; possible D gene TRBD2, 5 bases. This CDR3 region has 15 residues. V lost 5 bases and J 0 bases, leaving 14 bases between the germline ends. Germline values: CDR1 LNHDA, CDR2 SQIVND (reference sequence). In DNA, the CDR3 is TGTGCCAGTAGTCTCGGAGGACGGCCCTCCTACGAGCAGTACTTC. Amino acid sequence: CASSLGGRPSYEQYF.

This chain links TRBV6-4 with TRBJ1-1; TRBD1 agrees at 8 bases. The CDR3 has 14 residues. The ends lost 6 bases at V and 2 bases at J; junction bases unmatched: 5. Germline values: CDR1 MRHNA, CDR2 SNTAGT. CDR3 protein: CASRPQGANTEAFF. The DNA of the CDR3 is TGTGCCAGCAGGCCTCAGGGGGCTAACACTGAAGCTTTCTTT.

V and J are TRBV7-9 and TRBJ2-7; the D is unclear. This CDR3 is built from 15 residues. Germline values: CDR1 SEHNR, CDR2 FQNEAQ (reference sequence). The V and J ends lost 2 bases and 6 bases respectively, with 17 bases between them. The CDR3 region is CASSLLPRLEGEQYF. The CDR3 DNA reads TGTGCCAGCAGCTTATTACCCAGGCTTGAAGGCGAGCAGTACTTC. Using reference TRBV7-9 and TRBJ2-7 for the parts outside the CDR3, the full variable domain is DTGVSQNPRHKITKRGQNVTFRCDPISEHNRLYWYRQTLGQGPEFLTYFQNEAQLEKSRLLSDRFSAERPKGSFSTLEIQRTEQGDSAMYLCASSLLPRLEGEQYFGPGTRLTVT.

On this clone: The sample carries other DNA sequences with the same CDR3. The V gene is TRBV28, the J gene TRBJ1-5; perhaps TRBD1 as D (5 bases). This CDR3 comprises 12 residues. The V and J ends lost 4 bases and 6 bases respectively, with 7 bases between them. Germline V gene sequence: CDR1 MDHEN, CDR2 SYDVKM. Here the CDR3 reads CASSSGTQPQHF. The CDR3 DNA reads TGTGCCAGCAGTTCGGGGACTCAGCCCCAGCATTTT.

The gene calls are TRBV3-1 (or the pseudogene TRBV3-2) and TRBJ1-1; tentatively, D is TRBD1 (5 bases). V was cut by 2 bases and J by 5 bases, with 27 bases left in between. The germline V gene encodes CDR1 LGHDT and CDR2 YNNKEL (reference sequence). This CDR3 has 19 residues. CDR3 protein: CASSQRSRMGRGESTEAFF. CDR3 DNA sequence: TGTGCCAGCAGCCAACGGTCAAGGATGGGTAGGGGCGAATCGACTGAAGCTTTCTTT.

The chain recombines TRBV28 with TRBJ2-7; 8 nucleotides align to TRBD1. Germline CDR1 MDHEN, CDR2 SYDVKM. V shed 2 bases and J 6 bases; nucleotides not matched to a gene: 12. The CDR3 runs 16 residues. Written as DNA, the CDR3 is TGTGCCAGCAGTTTAGCTGGACAGGGTGCTATCCGCGAGCAGTACTTC. Translation gives CASSLAGQGAIREQYF.

The chain employs TRBV4-1 and TRBJ2-7; 7 nucleotides align to TRBD1. V trimming: 1 base; J trimming: 2 bases; junction bases outside the gene matches: 8. Germline-derived CDR1 and CDR2 are MGHRA and YSYEKL. The length of the CDR3 is 16 residues. The DNA of the CDR3 is TGCGCCAGCAGCCAAGGTGGCGACAGGGTGACCTACGAGCAGTACTTC. Amino acids: CASSQGGDRVTYEQYF.

The rearrangement links TRBV10-2 to TRBJ1-1; 7 bases are a match to TRBD1. V gave up 7 bases and J gave up 6 bases; unmatched junction bases: 8. The CDR3 contains 13 residues. From germline, CDR1 is WSHSY and CDR2 SAAADI. Here the CDR3 reads CASKSTGSPEAFF. The CDR3 DNA follows: TGCGCCAGCAAGTCGACAGGGTCTCCTGAAGCTTTCTTT.

The rearrangement links TRBV5-1 to TRBJ2-5; tentatively, D is TRBD2 (6 bases). The germline gives CDR1 SGHRS, CDR2 YFSETQ. CDR3 length: 13 residues. V was cut by 1 base and J by 5 bases, with 9 bases left in between. This CDR3 is CASSLKGGETQYF. The CDR3, as DNA: TGCGCCAGCAGCTTGAAAGGAGGGGAGACCCAGTACTTC.

The chain is built from TRBV28 and TRBJ2-5; 9 positions agree with TRBD1. V shed 3 bases, J shed 0 bases, and the junction held 2 bases outside the gene matches. Germline lookup yields CDR1 MDHEN and CDR2 SYDVKM. The CDR3 consists of 15 residues. This chain's CDR3 is CASSLGQGHQETQYF. DNA of the CDR3: TGTGCCAGCAGTTTGGGACAGGGCCACCAAGAGACCCAGTACTTC.

Points on this clone: Relative to the germline gene, one junction end is altered; a read error may explain this. The V call is TRBV2, the J call TRBJ1-4; D is ambiguous. The CDR3 contains 13 residues. CDR1 is SNHLY, CDR2 FYNNEI, per germline. CDR3: CASSEVVLTFEKF. In nucleotides, the CDR3 is TGTGCCAGCAGTGAAGTGGTGTTGACTTTTGAAAAATTT.

The chain combines TRBV28 with TRBJ1-2; 10 nucleotides align to TRBD1. Germline V CDR1 and CDR2: MDHEN, SYDVKM. V gave up 4 bases and J gave up 3 bases; unmatched junction bases: 2. This CDR3 contains 14 residues. CDR3 bases: TGTGCCAGCAGTTCCGGACAGGGGGACTATGGCTACACCTTC. Protein sequence: CASSSGQGDYGYTF.

The chain couples TRBV7-9 to TRBJ2-7, with no clear D. This CDR3 is 12 amino acids long. V was trimmed by 5 bases and J by 6 bases, leaving 11 bases between them. Germline CDR1 is SEHNR and CDR2 is FQNEAQ (reference sequence). CDR3 loop: CASSLWVSEQYF. The CDR3 nucleotides are TGTGCCAGCAGCCTTTGGGTGAGCGAGCAGTACTTC. The full variable domain, rest sourced from reference TRBV7-9 and TRBJ2-7, is DTGVSQNPRHKITKRGQNVTFRCDPISEHNRLYWYRQTLGQGPEFLTYFQNEAQLEKSRLLSDRFSAERPKGSFSTLEIQRTEQGDSAMYLCASSLWVSEQYFGPGTRLTVT.